The rows below give T cell receptor beta chains drawn from one sample of a study of CD8 T cells in ankylosing spondylitis. TCRdb reanalysed the 5' RACE reads using MiXCR and keeps one entry per CDR3 protein. The table has about 500,000 distinct CDR3 sequences, approximately 12% seen once; the top ten hold approximately 7%. The sample consisted of blood, either unsorted or a sorted T cell fraction (not recorded which). These TCRs come from a male donor with ankylosing spondylitis. The CDR3 runs from the conserved cysteine through the conserved F or W. The order of the fields is CDR3 protein, J gene, V gene.

cdr3_aa: CAISAQTGTSGRSDTQYF
j_call: TRBJ2-3
v_call: TRBV10-3

cdr3_aa: CATSDLSETGETQYF
j_call: TRBJ2-5
v_call: TRBV24-1

cdr3_aa: CASSSSVRPEAFF
j_call: TRBJ1-1
v_call: TRBV27

cdr3_aa: CASSTRDRAHEQFF
j_call: TRBJ2-1
v_call: TRBV28

cdr3_aa: CSASDTSYEQYF
j_call: TRBJ2-7
v_call: TRBV20-1

cdr3_aa: CASSPSGLWNYGYTF
j_call: TRBJ1-2
v_call: TRBV3-1

cdr3_aa: CASTNSGGRDGFF
j_call: TRBJ2-1
v_call: TRBV12-3/TRBV12-4

cdr3_aa: CATSSVQGSNTGELFF
j_call: TRBJ2-2
v_call: TRBV24-1

cdr3_aa: CASSPSSKGTLGLQPQHF
j_call: TRBJ1-5
v_call: TRBV7-8

cdr3_aa: CASSPLETNYGYTF
j_call: TRBJ1-2
v_call: TRBV18

cdr3_aa: CASSLRSGPNEQFF
j_call: TRBJ2-1
v_call: TRBV7-2

cdr3_aa: CASTPSQRSTDTQYF
j_call: TRBJ2-3
v_call: TRBV19

cdr3_aa: CAVTGLQETQYF
j_call: TRBJ2-5
v_call: TRBV28

cdr3_aa: CASSLVGTNTGELFF
j_call: TRBJ2-2
v_call: TRBV27

cdr3_aa: CASSYGNYGYTF
j_call: TRBJ1-2
v_call: TRBV6-6

cdr3_aa: CASSYSLDRTTYEQYF
j_call: TRBJ2-7
v_call: TRBV6-2/TRBV6-3

cdr3_aa: CSARDDGSGGSYNEQFF
j_call: TRBJ2-1
v_call: TRBV20-1

cdr3_aa: CATSDLSDSTNEKLFF
j_call: TRBJ1-4
v_call: TRBV24-1

cdr3_aa: CSVEDPIDGEKLFF
j_call: TRBJ1-4
v_call: TRBV29-1

cdr3_aa: CASTPRGLSYNEQFF
j_call: TRBJ2-1
v_call: TRBV19

cdr3_aa: CASSSGLAGVDEQFF
j_call: TRBJ2-1
v_call: TRBV5-1

cdr3_aa: CSAYRGETQYF
j_call: TRBJ2-5
v_call: TRBV20-1

cdr3_aa: CASSSGDRDYTEAFF
j_call: TRBJ1-1
v_call: TRBV5-1

cdr3_aa: CASSHRDRGEAFF
j_call: TRBJ1-1
v_call: TRBV11-2

cdr3_aa: CASSWGLGTEAFF
j_call: TRBJ1-1
v_call: TRBV28

cdr3_aa: CASSQIPSAEETEAFF
j_call: TRBJ1-1
v_call: TRBV3-1

cdr3_aa: CSAWGAEETQYF
j_call: TRBJ2-5
v_call: TRBV20-1

cdr3_aa: CASSFGGLGANVLTF
j_call: TRBJ2-6
v_call: TRBV7-9

cdr3_aa: CSAGLAGGPSSGETQYF
j_call: TRBJ2-5
v_call: TRBV20-1

cdr3_aa: CASTFRGRPDTQYF
j_call: TRBJ2-3
v_call: TRBV19

cdr3_aa: CASSFLWDTQYF
j_call: TRBJ2-3
v_call: TRBV7-8

cdr3_aa: CASIRLAGSYGYTF
j_call: TRBJ1-2
v_call: TRBV2

cdr3_aa: CASSEFGEQFF
j_call: TRBJ2-1
v_call: TRBV6-1

cdr3_aa: CASSSLTGSTGELFF
j_call: TRBJ2-2
v_call: TRBV11-3

cdr3_aa: CASSLGALNTEAFF
j_call: TRBJ1-1
v_call: TRBV7-2

cdr3_aa: CTSSSLTDRGGRNTIYF
j_call: TRBJ1-3
v_call: TRBV12-3/TRBV12-4

cdr3_aa: CASSAPSGELFF
j_call: TRBJ2-2
v_call: TRBV5-1